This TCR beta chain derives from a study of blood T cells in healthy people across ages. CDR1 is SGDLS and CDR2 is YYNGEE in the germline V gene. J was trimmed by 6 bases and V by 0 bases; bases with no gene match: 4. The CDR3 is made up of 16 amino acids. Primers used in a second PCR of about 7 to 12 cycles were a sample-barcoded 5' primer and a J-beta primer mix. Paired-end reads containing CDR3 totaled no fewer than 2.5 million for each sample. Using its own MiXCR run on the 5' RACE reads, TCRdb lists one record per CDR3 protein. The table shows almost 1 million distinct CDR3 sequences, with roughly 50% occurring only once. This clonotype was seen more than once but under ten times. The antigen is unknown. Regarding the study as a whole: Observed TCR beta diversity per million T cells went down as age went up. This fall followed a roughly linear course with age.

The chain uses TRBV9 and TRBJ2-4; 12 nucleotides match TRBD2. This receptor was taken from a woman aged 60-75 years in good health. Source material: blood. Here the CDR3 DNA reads TGTGCCAGCAGCGTAGATCCTAGCGGGAGGGTAAACATTCAGTACTTC. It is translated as CASSVDPSGRVNIQYF.